The present T cell receptor beta chain was sequenced within a study of T cell repertoires in cytomegalovirus infection. Study as a whole: CMV infection and matching HLA type were both indicated by public TCR beta signatures.

This clonotype was counted ten times or more. Its antigen is as yet unknown. The ends lost 6 bases at V and 5 bases at J; junction bases unmatched: 16. The CDR3 runs to 16 residues. Germline V lookup: CDR1 DFQATT, CDR2 SNEGSKA (reference sequence). TCRdb analysed the reads with MiXCR anew, one entry per CDR3 protein. The sample lists roughly 990,000 distinct CDR3 sequences; around 29% were seen once. The rearrangement joins TRBV20-1 to TRBJ1-5; 7 positions agree with TRBD1. This TCR was sampled from a human donor in good health (CMV status not recorded). Some clones in this sample may be carry-over from other donors' samples. Here the sequenced sample was cultured CD8+ T cells from PBMCs, taken from culture after CMV antigen stimulation. The CDR3 DNA reads TGCAGTGCGGCTACCTTTCGACAGGGAGCACATCAGCCCCAGCATTTT. Translated: CSAATFRQGAHQPQHF.